The present TCR beta chain was sequenced within a study of control samples from healthy donors and cancer patients. The ends were cut back, 0 bases at V and 4 bases at J, with 15 bases in the middle. Per germline, CDR1 MNHNS and CDR2 SASEGT. The CDR3 totals 16 residues. Assay: immunoSEQ multiplex PCR; the TCRdb copy retains only in-frame clones and omits some. The table has tens of thousands of clones, around 90% seen once. This receptor was taken from a woman between 45 and 60 years old with colorectal cancer. The chain is built from TRBV6-1 and TRBJ1-1; possibly TRBD1 for D (6 bases). Source material: PBMCs. This CDR3 is CASSEAFAPGATEAFF. CDR3 nucleotides: TGTGCCAGCAGTGAAGCGTTCGCTCCGGGGGCCACTGAAGCTTTCTTT.